The TCR beta chain described here comes from a study of CD8 T cells in Susac syndrome. This CDR3 has 15 amino acids. The junction had 6 bases not matched to a gene; V was cut back by 0 bases and J by 3 bases. Germline V gene sequence: CDR1 SGHRS, CDR2 YFSETQ. Random hexamers primed reverse transcription of roughly 0.45 to 1 ug RNA. The CDR3 of TCR beta was amplified by immunoSEQ multiplex PCR across 54 Vbeta and 13 Jbeta. MiXCR, run by TCRdb on the immunoSEQ multiplex PCR reads, gives a single entry per CDR3 protein. The sample has 150,000 to 200,000 distinct CDR3 sequences; approximately 93% are singletons.

The sample comprised CD4+ T cells from PBMCs. V usage is TRBV5-1 and J usage is TRBJ2-7; 7 bases are a match to TRBD2. The receptor was isolated from a human donor in good health. CDR3 protein: CASSLDSGDIYEQYV. The DNA for the CDR3 is TGCGCCAGCAGCTTGGACAGCGGGGATATCTACGAGCAGTACGTC.